The clone carrying this TCR beta chain appeared once. The sample is drawn from a study of blood T cell repertoires in COVID-19. The wider study: Collection of acute and convalescent COVID-19 samples took place in the United States, Italy and Spain.

Deletions cut 6 bases from V and 2 bases from J, with 9 bases between. Germline lookup yields CDR1 SGHTA and CDR2 FQGTGA. The CDR3 totals 13 residues. The assay was immunoSEQ multiplex PCR, and TCRdb's table has in-frame clones only and misses some. The sample holds 260,000 or so clones, approximately 89% seen once. The chain has TRBV7-3 and TRBJ2-3; D is ambiguous. The material sequenced was PBMCs or T cells enriched from blood (not recorded which). The clonotype was recovered from a woman aged 40 to 50 with acute COVID-19. The CDR3 DNA reads TGTGCCAGCAGACTAAGCCCCACAGATACGCAGTATTTT. This gives the protein CASRLSPTDTQYF.